These 25 T cell receptor beta chains were sequenced from one sample in a study of radiation and T cells in renal cell carcinoma. Time point reported: blood 4 weeks post-SBRT, at nephrectomy. Treatment: 15 Gy SBRT to primary tumor, nephrectomy 4 weeks later. Clones were sequenced by immunoSEQ multiplex PCR, and TCRdb holds only the in-frame ones, with some missing. The table shows about 78,000 clones, with nearly 90% occurring only once. The sample was blood, taken from a patient whose treatment included radiotherapy and nephrectomy. The receptors derive from a woman in her 70s with renal cell carcinoma.

This clone was observed a single time. The V and J genes are TRBV4-1 and TRBJ2-5, with TRBD2 as a possible D gene (5 bases). The CDR3 loop spans 18 amino acids. V gave up 0 bases and J gave up 2 bases, with 19 bases separating them. CDR1 and CDR2 from the germline V gene are MGHRA and YSYEKL. CDR3: CASSQERSGSPIQETQYF. In nucleotides, the CDR3 is TGCGCCAGCAGCCAAGAAAGGTCGGGGTCCCCGATTCAAGAGACCCAGTACTTC.

This chain connects TRBV6-5 to TRBJ1-1, with D unclear. CDR3 size: 13 residues. V shed 2 bases and J shed 7 bases, with 11 bases lying between them. Germline CDR1 and CDR2: MNHEY and SVGAGI. CDR3 residues: CASSYQQTLEAFF. The CDR3 DNA sequence: TGTGCCAGCAGTTACCAGCAGACCCTTGAAGCTTTCTTT.

This rearrangement joins TRBV5-1 to TRBJ1-2; weak D call: TRBD1 (6 bases). This CDR3 region has 16 residues. V lost 4 bases and J 4 bases, leaving 20 bases between the germline ends. CDR1 SGHRS and CDR2 YFSETQ come from the germline V gene. The DNA for the CDR3 is TGCGCCAGCAGCGCCGGGACACCGGAGGCCCGCTATGGCTACACCTTC. Its protein is CASSAGTPEARYGYTF.

The chain has TRBV7-3 and TRBJ2-6; D ambiguous. CDR1 and CDR2 from the germline V gene are SGHTA and FQGTGA. The length of the CDR3 is 15 residues. V was pared by 5 bases and J by 4 bases, with 12 bases between. CDR3 bases: TGTGCCAGCAGCCCAATAGGGTTAGGGGCCAACGTCCTGACTTTC. Its protein product is CASSPIGLGANVLTF.

A single count supports this clone. The rearrangement joins TRBV2 to TRBJ2-2, with D perhaps TRBD1 or TRBD2 (6 bases each). CDR1 is SNHLY and CDR2 is FYNNEI in the germline V gene. Deletions cut 6 bases from V and 5 bases from J, with 13 bases between. This CDR3 is built from 14 residues. CDR3 sequence (DNA): TGTGCCAGCAGCGCGGACAGCGGGACCGGGGAGCTGTTTTTT. Encoded protein: CASSADSGTGELFF.

This clone was detected a few times. V is TRBV6-6 and J is TRBJ1-1; TRBD1 matches at 7 bases. CDR3 length: 13 amino acids. The V gene's germline CDR1 is MNHNY and CDR2 SVGAGI (reference sequence). Trimming took 5 bases from V and 5 from J; bases not matched to a gene: 5. The CDR3 DNA reads TGTGCCAGCAGTACGACAGGGTTTACTGAAGCTTTCTTT. It encodes CASSTTGFTEAFF.

The chain uses TRBV11-1 and TRBJ2-1; no definite D call. Germline CDR1 is SGHAT and CDR2 is FQDESV (reference sequence). The CDR3 is 16 residues long. Between the trimmed V and J ends, which lost 1 base and 4 bases, there was a span of 14 bases. The DNA for the CDR3 is TGTGCCAGCAGCTTAGTGCTCAGCCAGATATACAATGAGCAGTTCTTC. This sequence encodes CASSLVLSQIYNEQFF.

The rearrangement joins TRBV6-6 to TRBJ1-2; D gene unclear. Trimming left V 6 bases short and J 8 bases short, with 10 bases between. CDR1 and CDR2 (germline): MNHNY, SVGAGI (reference sequence). The CDR3 totals 11 residues. CDR3 nucleotides: TGTGCCAGCAGCTCGGCGGGGGGCTACACCTTC. Its translation is CASSSAGGYTF.

The rearrangement joins TRBV19 to TRBJ1-5; weak D call: TRBD1 (5 bases). CDR3 length: 15 residues. V gave up 6 bases and J gave up 6 bases, with 18 bases separating them. The V gene's germline CDR1 is LNHDA and CDR2 SQIVND (reference sequence). The DNA of the CDR3 is TGTGCCAGTAGACCGGGGGGTGAGGGAGTTCAGCCCCAGCATTTT. Translated, it gives CASRPGGEGVQPQHF.

This clone was detected only a few times. The chain links TRBV7-3 to TRBJ1-1, with D possibly matching TRBD1 (6 bases). The ends were cut back, 4 bases at V and 4 bases at J, with 10 bases in the middle. The CDR3 covers 13 residues. In germline, CDR1 is SGHTA, CDR2 FQGTGA. CDR3 nucleotide sequence: TGTGCCAGCAGCTCCCAGACAGGCACTGAAGCTTTCTTT. This encodes CASSSQTGTEAFF.

V gene TRBV5-4 combines with J gene TRBJ1-6; D unresolved. V lost 2 bases to trimming and J lost 5 bases, with 14 bases between them. CDR1 is SGHNT, CDR2 YYREEE, per germline (reference sequence). The CDR3 is 16 amino acids. CDR3 nucleotides: TGTGCCAGCAGCTTACCTTCCGGTCCCGATAATTCACCCCTCCACTTT. It specifies CASSLPSGPDNSPLHF.

The chain employs TRBV10-3 and TRBJ2-2; D is uncertain. V lost 3 bases and J 1 base, leaving 12 bases between the germline ends. The CDR3 has 16 amino acids. Per germline, CDR1 ENHRY and CDR2 SYGVKD. The DNA for the CDR3 is TGTGCCATCAGTGAATCGAAGGGCGGGAACACCGGGGAGCTGTTTTTT. Its translation: CAISESKGGNTGELFF.

This rearrangement joins TRBV9 to TRBJ2-1; TRBD1 agrees at 7 bases. Germline CDR1 reads SGDLS; CDR2 reads YYNGEE. Trimming took 4 bases from V and 9 from J; bases not matched to a gene: 7. The CDR3 has 13 amino acids. CDR3 amino acids: CASSISTGSEQFF. In DNA, the CDR3 is TGTGCCAGCAGCATCTCGACAGGGAGTGAGCAGTTCTTC. The whole variable domain, remainder taken from reference TRBV9 and TRBJ2-1, is DSGVTQTPKHLITATGQRVTLRCSPRSGDLSVYWYQQSLDQGLQFLIQYYNGEERAKGNILERFSAQQFPDLHSELNLSSLELGDSALYFCASSISTGSEQFFGPGTRLTVL.

J is TRBJ1-2 and V is TRBV7-2; possibly TRBD1 for D (5 bases). This CDR3 contains 15 residues. Germline values: CDR1 SGHTA, CDR2 FQGNSA. The germline V and J ends were trimmed by 1 base and 3 bases, with 12 bases remaining between them. CDR3: CASSLGGEAYYGYTF. The CDR3 DNA reads as TGTGCCAGCAGCTTAGGGGGGGAGGCCTACTATGGCTACACCTTC.

The chain is built from TRBV6-1 and TRBJ1-1; D unresolved. Trimming shortened V by 1 base and J by 6 bases, and 9 bases separated the two germline ends. Germline V gene data show CDR1 as MNHNS and CDR2 as SASEGT. The CDR3 runs to 13 residues. CDR3 in DNA: TGTGCCAGCAGTGAAGTTTTGAGGCCTGAAGCTTTCTTT. Its translation: CASSEVLRPEAFF.

This clone was found once. The genes are TRBV6-6 and TRBJ2-1, with D uncertain. Germline V gene sequence: CDR1 MNHNY, CDR2 SVGAGI (reference sequence). With 5 bases removed from V and 6 bases from J, the gap between germline ends came to 17 bases. This CDR3 contains 15 residues. The CDR3 DNA reads as TGTGCCAGCAGTACCCAGCAGAATTTCGGCAATGAGCAGTTCTTC. Protein: CASSTQQNFGNEQFF.

The rearrangement joins TRBV6-6 to TRBJ2-2; 9 nucleotides match TRBD2. This CDR3 spans 16 amino acids. Unmatched junction bases numbered 5, after V lost 4 bases and J lost 2 bases. Germline V CDR1 and CDR2: MNHNY, SVGAGI (reference sequence). CDR3 sequence: CASSFGLAHNTGELFF. The CDR3 DNA is TGTGCCAGCAGTTTCGGACTAGCGCACAACACCGGGGAGCTGTTTTTT.

The rearrangement joins TRBV5-1 to TRBJ2-5, with 13 bases matching TRBD2. This CDR3 region has 16 residues. The germline V gene encodes CDR1 SGHRS and CDR2 YFSETQ. Trimming took 4 bases from V and 2 from J; bases not matched to a gene: 5. The chain's CDR3 is CASSPTSGGSQETQYF. The CDR3 DNA is TGCGCCAGCAGCCCGACTAGCGGGGGGTCTCAAGAGACCCAGTACTTC.

The chain couples TRBV5-1 to TRBJ2-7, with TRBD2 matching 8 bases. There are 14 residues in the CDR3. The V gene's germline CDR1 is SGHRS and CDR2 YFSETQ. The V segment lost 3 bases and the J segment 2 bases; nucleotides outside the gene matches: 4. This CDR3 reads CASSSGGFPYEQYF. The CDR3 DNA follows: TGCGCCAGCAGCTCGGGGGGGTTTCCCTACGAGCAGTACTTC.

The chain combines TRBV7-2 with TRBJ2-7, with D unclear. Trimming pared 1 base from V and 0 bases from J, leaving 4 bases between. CDR3 length: 13 residues. Germline CDR1 SGHTA, CDR2 FQGNSA. In nucleotides, the CDR3 is TGTGCCAGCAGCTTAGACATCTCCTACGAGCAGTACTTC. It is translated as CASSLDISYEQYF.

CDR3 coding DNA: TGTGCCAGCAGCCAAGACGGCAGGGGGAAGCCCTATAATTCACCCCTCCACTTT. Translation gives CASSQDGRGKPYNSPLHF. The chain is built from TRBV4-2 and TRBJ1-6; 7 bases agree with TRBD1. V was pared by 0 bases and J by 2 bases, with 7 bases of the junction left unmatched. Germline V gene data show CDR1 as LGHNA and CDR2 as YNFKEQ. This CDR3 contains 18 residues.

CDR3 nucleotides: TGTGCCATCGGGGTGGGGCAAGGGGGAGAGACCCAGTACTTC. Its protein product is CAIGVGQGGETQYF. The chain has TRBV10-3 and TRBJ2-5; maybe TRBD1 (6 bases). The germline gives CDR1 ENHRY, CDR2 SYGVKD. The V and J ends lost 8 bases and 4 bases respectively, with 17 bases between them. The CDR3 runs to 14 residues.

V and J are TRBV15 and TRBJ2-7; D is undetermined. The ends were cut back, 0 bases at V and 7 bases at J, with 10 bases in the middle. The CDR3 extends over 13 amino acids. The V gene's germline CDR1 is LNHNV and CDR2 YYDKDF (reference sequence). CDR3 DNA: TGTGCCACCAGCAGAGATCAACGAGAAGAGCAGTACTTC. Protein: CATSRDQREEQYF.

The rearrangement uses TRBV6-1 and TRBJ2-7, with 7 positions matching TRBD1. Looked up from germline, CDR1 is MNHNS and CDR2 is SASEGT. The CDR3 sequence is 13 residues long. V shed 6 bases, J shed 2 bases, and the junction held 4 bases outside the gene matches. The DNA for the CDR3 is TGTGCCAGCAGGTTGACAGGGACCTACGAGCAGTACTTC. It is translated as CASRLTGTYEQYF.

V usage is TRBV30 and J usage is TRBJ1-2; 7 nucleotides agree with TRBD1. CDR3 length equals 12 residues. Germline assignment: CDR1 GTSNPN and CDR2 SVGIG (reference sequence). Trimming removed 2 bases from V and 7 bases from J; junction bases left unmatched: 4. CDR3 residues: CAWSRGQGGYTF. The CDR3 DNA sequence: TGTGCCTGGAGTAGGGGGCAGGGTGGCTACACCTTC.